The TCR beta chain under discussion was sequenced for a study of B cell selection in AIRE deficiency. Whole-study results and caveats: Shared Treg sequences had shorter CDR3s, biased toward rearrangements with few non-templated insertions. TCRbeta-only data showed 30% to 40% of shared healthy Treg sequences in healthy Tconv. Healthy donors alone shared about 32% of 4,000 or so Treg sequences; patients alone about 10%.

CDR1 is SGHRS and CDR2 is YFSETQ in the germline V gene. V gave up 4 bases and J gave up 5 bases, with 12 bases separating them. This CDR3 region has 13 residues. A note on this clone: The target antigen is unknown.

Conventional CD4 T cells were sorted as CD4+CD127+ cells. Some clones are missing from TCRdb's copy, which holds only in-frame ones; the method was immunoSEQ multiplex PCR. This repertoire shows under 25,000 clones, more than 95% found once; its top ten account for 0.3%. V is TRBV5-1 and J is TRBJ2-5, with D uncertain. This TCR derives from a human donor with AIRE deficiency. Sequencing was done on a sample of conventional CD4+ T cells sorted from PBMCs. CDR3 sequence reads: CASSLFLEETQYF. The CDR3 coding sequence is TGCGCCAGCAGCCTGTTCCTGGAGGAGACCCAGTACTTC.